This T cell receptor beta chain was sequenced during a study of shared clonotypes between healthy human individuals. Whole-study findings and limits: Naive subsets, compared against memory subsets, generally had larger estimated richness values. When naive CD4 clonotypes were compared across several donors, around 5% were shared.

TCRdb's table, derived via immunoSEQ multiplex PCR, lists solely in-frame clones and lacks some. The sample has hundreds of thousands of clones, roughly 70% seen once. Per germline, CDR1 SNHLY and CDR2 FYNNEI. CDR3 length: 14 residues. The V segment lost 3 bases and the J segment 4 bases; nucleotides outside the gene matches: 1. As for this clone: Its antigen is not identified.

Caucasian adults residing in Nashville, Tennessee made up all the donors. Splitting of CD4+ cells produced CD45RA+ naive and CD45RA-negative memory subsets. The chain couples TRBV2 to TRBJ2-1; 9 bases are a match to TRBD2. The sequencing sample was made of memory CD4+ T cells sorted from blood. As to subset: CD45RA-negative fraction. The sequence was collected from a young woman in good health. The CDR3 region has the DNA TGTGCCAGCAGTGAGCTAGCGGGGTACAATGAGCAGTTCTTC. It yields the protein CASSELAGYNEQFF.